A single sample gave rise to the 15 T cell receptor beta chains below, sequenced in a study of response to subunit inactivated influenza vaccine. TCRdb independently ran MiXCR on the RT-PCR reads; one entry per CDR3 protein. This table has some 520,000 distinct CDR3 sequences, 15% to 20% appearing once. The sample was CD4+ T cells sorted from PBMCs, taken around 2 years after vaccination. Receptors were obtained from a man aged 45-69 years who received an inactivated influenza vaccine.

V gene TRBV10-3 combines with J gene TRBJ2-1; TRBD1 is a possible D gene (6 bases). The CDR3 totals 15 residues. V was cut by 2 bases and J by 4 bases, with 12 bases left in between. The germline gives CDR1 ENHRY, CDR2 SYGVKD. As DNA, the CDR3 is TGTGCCATCAGTGAGCAGGGGACGGCATACAATGAGCAGTTCTTC. This translates into CAISEQGTAYNEQFF.

This clonotype occurred a few times. This chain links TRBV4-3 with TRBJ2-1; D is perhaps TRBD2 (5 bases). Trimming removed 1 base from V and 12 bases from J, with 13 bases in between. The CDR3 sequence is 13 residues long. Germline CDR1 LGHNA, CDR2 YSLEER. The DNA for the CDR3 is TGCGCCAGCAGCCAAGGGCGAGAGGGCCGGCAGTTCTTC. Translating it yields CASSQGREGRQFF.

In its sample, this clonotype was seen a few times. The rearrangement links TRBV28 to TRBJ2-1, with 10 bases aligning to TRBD2. The CDR3 spans 16 residues. Germline-derived CDR1 and CDR2 are MDHEN and SYDVKM. V shed 3 bases and J 6 bases; nucleotides not matched to a gene: 8. CDR3 sequence reads: CASSLASGSLGNEQFF. Here the CDR3 DNA reads TGTGCCAGCAGTTTGGCTAGCGGGAGTCTTGGCAATGAGCAGTTCTTC.

This rearrangement joins TRBV2 to TRBJ2-1, with D tentatively TRBD1 (6 bases). V was shortened by 1 base and J by 7 bases, with 11 bases between the two germline ends. The CDR3 extends over 14 amino acids. From germline, CDR1 is SNHLY and CDR2 FYNNEI. This CDR3 reads CASSEVLRGNEQFF. CDR3 bases: TGTGCCAGCAGTGAAGTTCTGAGGGGGAATGAGCAGTTCTTC.

This clonotype was counted between two and nine times. This chain links TRBV20-1 with TRBJ2-3; maybe TRBD2 (5 bases). The CDR3 loop spans 15 amino acids. V shed 6 bases and J shed 2 bases, with 18 bases lying between them. The germline CDR1 and CDR2 sequences are DFQATT and SNEGSKA (reference sequence). The CDR3 sequence is CSAPRSGGLTDTQYF. CDR3 nucleotide sequence: TGCAGTGCCCCTCGGTCCGGCGGACTCACAGATACGCAGTATTTT.

The genes are TRBV12-3 or TRBV12-4 and TRBJ2-2, with 9 bases lining up with TRBD1. V lost 11 bases, J lost 3 bases, and 19 bases stayed unmatched. The CDR3 runs 18 residues. In DNA form, the CDR3 reads TGTGCCTGCTGTCCGGGACAGGGAATATTTTCGGACACCGGGGAGCTGTTTTTT. It specifies CACCPGQGIFSDTGELFF.

V gene TRBV10-3 combines with J gene TRBJ2-7, with 12 bases identical to TRBD1. Trimming at V came to 6 bases and at J to 5 bases, leaving 5 bases not matched to a gene. This CDR3 is 14 amino acids long. Germline CDR1 and CDR2: ENHRY and SYGVKD. The CDR3 reads CAISWDRGRDEQYF. CDR3 nucleotides: TGTGCCATCAGCTGGGACAGGGGGCGGGACGAGCAGTACTTC.

This clonotype was counted ten times or more. The gene calls are TRBV2 and TRBJ2-3, with unresolved D. Germline CDR1 is SNHLY and CDR2 is FYNNEI. The CDR3 extends over 14 amino acids. V was clipped by 4 bases and J by 2 bases, with 10 bases between them. CDR3 coding DNA: TGTGCCAGCAGTGCCCAAGCCCACACAGATACGCAGTATTTT. This gives the protein CASSAQAHTDTQYF.

The chain has TRBV20-1 and TRBJ2-1, with 7 bases identical to TRBD2. Germline CDR1 reads DFQATT; CDR2 reads SNEGSKA (reference sequence). The CDR3 totals 13 residues. The CDR3 DNA follows: TGCAGCCACGGCGGGAGTGGGTACAATGAGCAGTTCTTC. Encoded protein: CSHGGSGYNEQFF.

The rearrangement links TRBV6-2 or TRBV6-3 to TRBJ2-1; D might be TRBD1 (6 bases). The germline V gene encodes CDR1 MNHEY and CDR2 SVGEGT. Trimming shortened V by 6 bases and J by 1 base, and 16 bases separated the two germline ends. The CDR3 is made up of 16 amino acids. For the CDR3, the DNA is TGTGCCAGCAGGCCCGGGACAATCGAATCCTACAATGAGCAGTTCTTC. It codes for CASRPGTIESYNEQFF.

V is TRBV27 and J is TRBJ2-1; 8 bases are shared with TRBD2. Germline CDR1 and CDR2: MNHEY and SMNVEV (reference sequence). The ends lost 5 bases at V and 15 bases at J; junction bases unmatched: 18. The CDR3 spans 15 residues. DNA of the CDR3: TGTGCCAGCAGTCGGGGACTAGTTGGAGCCGGGGGCACGTTCTTC. It translates to CASSRGLVGAGGTFF.

This clonotype was counted at least ten times. The chain has TRBV20-1 and TRBJ2-2; 13 bases are shared with TRBD2. With V trimmed by 3 bases and J by 2 bases, 3 bases remained unmatched. Germline V gene data show CDR1 as DFQATT and CDR2 as SNEGSKA (reference sequence). CDR3 length: 16 residues. The CDR3 bases are TGCAGTGCTAGGACTAGCGGGAGGCCTAACACCGGGGAGCTGTTTTTT. Protein product: CSARTSGRPNTGELFF.

This clonotype has ten or more counts. The CDR3 reads CASSLGLGASTDTQYF. The CDR3 nucleotides are TGCGCCAGCAGCTTGGGTTTGGGGGCTTCAACAGATACGCAGTATTTT. V gene TRBV5-1 combines with J gene TRBJ2-3; TRBD1 is a possible D gene (6 bases). Germline V gene data show CDR1 as SGHRS and CDR2 as YFSETQ. V dropped 0 bases and J dropped 3 bases, with 14 bases sitting between them. The CDR3 runs to 16 residues.

Only a few counts were recorded for this clonotype. The chain couples TRBV18 to TRBJ2-7; 11 nucleotides agree with TRBD1. After removal of 6 bases from V and 7 bases from J, the junction contained 8 bases not matched to a gene. This CDR3 is built from 14 residues. Germline-derived CDR1 and CDR2 are KGHSH and LQKENI. The chain's CDR3 is CASSRGQGVEEQYF. The CDR3 nucleotides are TGTGCCAGCTCTAGGGGACAGGGGGTTGAAGAGCAGTACTTC.

The rearrangement uses TRBV30 and TRBJ2-1, with TRBD1 as a possible D gene (6 bases). CDR3 length: 14 amino acids. V shed 4 bases and J shed 3 bases, with 13 bases lying between them. The germline V gene encodes CDR1 GTSNPN and CDR2 SVGIG (reference sequence). For the CDR3, the DNA is TGTGCCTGGAATTGGCAGGGGTTCTACAATGAGCAGTTCTTC. It is translated as CAWNWQGFYNEQFF.